The entry below gives a single T cell receptor beta chain sequence along with its context. Other DNA sequences in this sample translate to the same CDR3. Indicated treatment: oral pan-JAK inhibitor, 5-10 mg twice daily. This entry is derived from a study of CD8+ T cells in alopecia areata. Extraction and reverse transcription of RNA yielded cDNA as the sequencing template. The data were produced by immunoSEQ multiplex PCR, yet TCRdb's version contains in-frame clones alone and is incomplete. The profile covers 170,000 or so clones, with about 60% appearing a single time and over 10% taken by the ten largest. V dropped 2 bases and J dropped 5 bases, with 6 bases sitting between them. The CDR3 length is 13 residues. Germline loops: CDR1 PRHDT, CDR2 FYEKMQ (reference sequence).

The sample in question was CD8+ T cells sorted from blood, obtained at week 24, from a patient treated with tofacitinib. This chain links TRBV13 with TRBJ2-2; D not resolved. The source is a human donor with alopecia areata. The CDR3: CASSLSGTGELFF. Written as DNA, the CDR3 is TGTGCCAGCAGCTTATCCGGGACCGGGGAGCTGTTTTTT.